The text below deals with one T cell receptor beta chain. Its antigen is not identified. The sample belongs to a study of radiotherapy plus CTLA-4 blockade in lung cancer. Study-level findings and limits: Peripheral blood showed expansion of tumor-derived TCR clones after radiotherapy and ipilimumab.

The assay was immunoSEQ multiplex PCR, and TCRdb's table has in-frame clones only and misses some. This table holds 70,000 to 90,000 clones, roughly 80% found once. The CDR3 has 12 amino acids. Germline loops: CDR1 MDHEN, CDR2 SYDVKM. The ends lost 5 bases at V and 6 bases at J; junction bases unmatched: 3. The study gave focal radiation plus ipilimumab CTLA-4 blockade to patients with chemo-refractory metastatic non-small-cell lung cancer. The clonotype originates from a human donor with non-small cell lung cancer who had stable disease on radiotherapy plus ipilimumab. This chain uses TRBV28 with TRBJ1-2; TRBD1 aligns across 7 bases. Sequences were derived from peripheral blood, sampled from a patient treated with radiotherapy plus ipilimumab. CDR3 residues: CASSEQGNGYTF. CDR3 nucleotides: TGTGCCAGCAGTGAACAGGGGAATGGCTACACCTTC.